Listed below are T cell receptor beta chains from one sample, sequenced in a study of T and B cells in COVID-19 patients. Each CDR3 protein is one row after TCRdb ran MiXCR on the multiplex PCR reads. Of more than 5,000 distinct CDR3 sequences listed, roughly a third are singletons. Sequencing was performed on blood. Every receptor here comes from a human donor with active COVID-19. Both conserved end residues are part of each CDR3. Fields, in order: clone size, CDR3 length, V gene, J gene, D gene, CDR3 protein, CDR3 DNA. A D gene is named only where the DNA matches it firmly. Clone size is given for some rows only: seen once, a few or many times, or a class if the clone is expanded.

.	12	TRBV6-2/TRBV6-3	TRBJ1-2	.	CASSYGYYGYTF	TGTGCCAGCAGTTACGGGTACTATGGCTACACCTTC
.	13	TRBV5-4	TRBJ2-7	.	CVSSRTLFHEQYF	TGTGTCAGCAGCCGGACCCTATTCCACGAGCAGTACTTC
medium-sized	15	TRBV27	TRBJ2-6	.	CASSSYSSGANVLTF	TGTGCCAGCAGTTCTTATAGCTCTGGGGCCAACGTCCTGACTTTC
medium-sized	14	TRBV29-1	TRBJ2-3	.	CSTRGGIGTDTQYF	TGCAGCACCAGGGGCGGGATAGGCACAGATACGCAGTATTTT
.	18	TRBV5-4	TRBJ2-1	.	CASSLEGQRNPFTNEQFF	TGTGCCAGCAGCTTGGAAGGACAGAGAAATCCCTTTACAAATGAGCAGTTCTTC
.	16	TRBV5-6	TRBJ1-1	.	CASSSLQARVYTEAFF	TGTGCCAGCAGCTCCCTACAGGCCAGGGTGTACACTGAAGCTTTCTTT
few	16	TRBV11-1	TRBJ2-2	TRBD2	CASSSNLAANTGELFF	TGTGCCAGCAGCTCTAACCTAGCGGCGAACACCGGGGAGCTGTTTTTT
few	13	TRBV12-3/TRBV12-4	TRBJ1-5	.	CASSTLRGQPQHF	TGTGCCAGCAGCACCCTAAGAGGTCAGCCCCAGCATTTT
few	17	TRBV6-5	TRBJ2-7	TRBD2	CASSLRRSSGRAGGQYF	TGTGCCAGCAGTTTACGGAGATCTAGCGGGAGGGCCGGTGGGCAGTACTTC
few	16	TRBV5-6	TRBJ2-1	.	CASSLSGRGPNNEQFF	TGTGCCAGCAGCCTCAGCGGAAGAGGACCAAACAATGAGCAGTTCTTC
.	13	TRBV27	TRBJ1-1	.	CASSRQMNTEAFF	TGTGCCAGCAGTCGACAGATGAACACTGAAGCTTTCTTT
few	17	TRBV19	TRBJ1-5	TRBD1	CASSTRQGAQGNQPQHF	TGTGCCAGTAGTACCCGACAGGGGGCGCAGGGCAATCAGCCCCAGCATTTT
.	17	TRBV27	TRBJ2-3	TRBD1	CASSTTRQGAKGDTQYF	TGTGCCAGCAGCACCACGCGACAGGGGGCGAAAGGGGATACGCAGTATTTT
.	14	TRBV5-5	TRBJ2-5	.	CASSLVASPETQYF	TGTGCCAGCAGCTTGGTTGCTTCCCCCGAGACCCAGTACTTC
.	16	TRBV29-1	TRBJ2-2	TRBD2	CSVVGAGGAHTGELFF	TGCAGCGTTGTAGGCGCGGGAGGGGCCCACACCGGGGAGCTGTTTTTT
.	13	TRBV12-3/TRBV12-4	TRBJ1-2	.	CASSYGQNYGYTF	TGTGCCAGCAGTTACGGACAAAACTATGGCTACACCTTC
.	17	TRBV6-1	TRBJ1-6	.	CATAGALLSSYNSPLHF	TGTGCCACTGCGGGGGCCCTTCTCAGCTCCTATAATTCACCCCTCCACTTT
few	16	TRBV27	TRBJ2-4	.	CASSLSRATAKNIQYF	TGTGCCAGCAGTTTATCGAGGGCAACGGCCAAAAACATTCAGTACTTC
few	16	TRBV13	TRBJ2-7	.	CASSWARGKLTYEQYF	TGTGCCAGCAGCTGGGCCCGGGGAAAGTTAACCTACGAGCAGTACTTC
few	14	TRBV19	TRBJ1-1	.	CASSSGKWNTEAFF	TGTGCCAGTAGTTCAGGGAAGTGGAACACTGAAGCTTTCTTT
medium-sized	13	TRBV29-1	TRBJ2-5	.	CSVVGPDQETQYF	TGCAGCGTTGTGGGCCCAGACCAAGAGACCCAGTACTTC
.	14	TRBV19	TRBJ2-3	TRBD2	CASSPTSGGDTQYF	TGTGCCAGCAGCCCGACTAGCGGGGGGGATACGCAGTATTTT
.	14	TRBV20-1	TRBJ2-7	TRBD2	CSARGLAGVGEQYF	TGCAGTGCTAGAGGACTAGCGGGAGTGGGGGAGCAGTACTTC
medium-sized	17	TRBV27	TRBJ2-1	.	CASSPTSGLSSYNEQFF	TGTGCCAGCAGTCCCACCTCAGGGTTGAGCTCCTACAATGAGCAGTTCTTC
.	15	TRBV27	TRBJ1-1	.	CASSSPRGRNTEAFF	TGTGCCAGCAGTTCGCCCCGGGGGCGCAACACTGAAGCTTTCTTT
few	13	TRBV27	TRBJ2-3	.	CASSLFNRDTQYF	TGTGCCAGCAGTTTGTTCAATAGAGATACGCAGTATTTT
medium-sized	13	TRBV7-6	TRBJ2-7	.	CASSPAGYHEQYF	TGTGCCAGCAGCCCCGCAGGGTATCACGAGCAGTACTTC
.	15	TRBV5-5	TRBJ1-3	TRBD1	CASSSQGAGGNTIYF	TGCGCCAGCAGCTCACAGGGGGCGGGTGGAAACACCATATATTTT
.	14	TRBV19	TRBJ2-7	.	CASSVGVSSNEQYF	TGTGCCAGTAGTGTAGGCGTCTCCTCCAACGAGCAGTACTTC
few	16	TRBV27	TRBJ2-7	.	CASSFPGAELPYEQYF	TGTGCCAGCAGTTTCCCCGGGGCCGAGCTCCCCTACGAGCAGTACTTC
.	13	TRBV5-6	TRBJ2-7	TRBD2	CASSIGLADEQYF	TGTGCCAGCAGTATCGGACTAGCGGACGAGCAGTACTTC
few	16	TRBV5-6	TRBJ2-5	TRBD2	CASSSGGGSKQETQYF	TGTGCCAGCAGCTCGGGTGGCGGGAGTAAGCAAGAGACCCAGTACTTC
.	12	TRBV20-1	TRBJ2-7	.	CSAGHGGDEQYF	TGCAGTGCCGGACACGGGGGCGACGAGCAGTACTTC
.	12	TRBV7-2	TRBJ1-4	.	CASSFSQEKLFF	TGTGCCAGCAGCTTCTCCCAGGAAAAACTGTTTTTT
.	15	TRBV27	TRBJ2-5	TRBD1	CASSLRQGARETQYF	TGTGCCAGCAGTTTACGTCAGGGGGCAAGGGAGACCCAGTACTTC
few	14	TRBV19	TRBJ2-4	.	CASSIGASRNIQYF	TGTGCCAGTAGTATAGGGGCTTCCCGAAACATTCAGTACTTC
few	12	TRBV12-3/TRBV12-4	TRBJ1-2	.	CASSSPQGGYTF	TGTGCCAGCAGTTCCCCCCAAGGTGGCTACACCTTC
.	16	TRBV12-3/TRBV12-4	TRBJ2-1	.	CASSFLGPSSYNEQFF	TGTGCCAGCAGTTTTTTGGGCCCGAGCTCCTACAATGAGCAGTTCTTC
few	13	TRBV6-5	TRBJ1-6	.	CASYSSYNSPLHF	TGTGCCAGCTACAGCTCCTATAATTCACCCCTCCACTTT
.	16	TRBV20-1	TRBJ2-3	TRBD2	CSARPSGRSRADTQYF	TGCAGTGCTAGACCTAGCGGGAGAAGTAGGGCAGATACGCAGTATTTT
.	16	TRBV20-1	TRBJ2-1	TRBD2	CSASRPGLAGVNEQFF	TGCAGTGCTAGCCGGCCGGGACTAGCGGGAGTCAATGAGCAGTTCTTC
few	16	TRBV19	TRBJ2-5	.	CASSIDGARSQETQYF	TGTGCCAGTAGTATAGACGGCGCCCGATCTCAAGAGACCCAGTACTTC
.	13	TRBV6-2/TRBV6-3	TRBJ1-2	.	CASSYWVNYGYTF	TGTGCCAGCAGTTACTGGGTTAACTATGGCTACACCTTC
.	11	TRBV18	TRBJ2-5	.	CASSRTETQYF	TGTGCCAGCTCACGCACAGAGACCCAGTACTTC
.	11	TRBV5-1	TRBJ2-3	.	CASGLTDTQYF	TGCGCCAGCGGCTTGACAGATACGCAGTATTTT
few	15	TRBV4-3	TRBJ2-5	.	CASSQDTVAQETQYF	TGCGCCAGCAGCCAAGATACAGTGGCCCAAGAGACCCAGTACTTC
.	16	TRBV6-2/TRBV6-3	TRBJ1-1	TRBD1	CASIKGLGQGRDEAFF	TGTGCCAGCATCAAAGGCCTCGGACAGGGGAGGGATGAAGCTTTCTTT
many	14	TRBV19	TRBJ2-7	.	CASSIGTGSYEQYF	TGTGCCAGTAGTATCGGGACGGGGTCCTACGAGCAGTACTTC
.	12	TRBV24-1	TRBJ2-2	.	CATSEYAGELFF	TGTGCCACCAGTGAATATGCCGGGGAGCTGTTTTTT
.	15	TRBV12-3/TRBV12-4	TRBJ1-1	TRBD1	CAISDPGGQHTEAFF	TGTGCCATCAGTGACCCGGGGGGACAGCACACTGAAGCTTTCTTT
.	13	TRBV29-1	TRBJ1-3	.	CSVEMGRGNTIYF	TGCAGCGTTGAAATGGGAAGGGGAAACACCATATATTTT
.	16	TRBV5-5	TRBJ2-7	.	CASSTRGAGDRYEQYF	TGTGCCAGCAGCACCCGGGGGGCGGGAGATCGCTACGAGCAGTACTTC